This T cell receptor (beta chain) was sequenced during a study of T-cell reconstitution after alpha-beta-depleted transplantation in children. Whole-study findings and limits: After one year, T-cell counts and TCRbeta diversity mostly came from new T cells. The study traced high day-60 TCRbeta diversity in some patients to surviving recipient T cells and thymic progenitors. Alpha-beta T cells present about two months after transplant were reported to originate from several hundred expanded graft clones.

Many counts were recorded for this clonotype. What it binds is unknown. The germline V gene has CDR1 KGHDR and CDR2 SFDVKD. The CDR3 runs to 12 residues. The germline V and J ends were trimmed by 10 bases and 1 base, with 7 bases remaining between them. The TCRbeta library was prepared with unique molecular identifiers. A single record per CDR3 protein comes from TCRdb applying MiXCR to the PCR reads. The table records about 98,000 distinct CDR3 sequences, roughly 6% of them present only once. The source of this sequence is a female patient aged 2-9 years who had a stem cell transplant for Fanconi anemia, so the T cells may come from the graft donor. The material sequenced was PBMCs, mostly from graft donor cells, taken 60 days after TCRalphabeta/CD19-depleted stem cell transplant. The gene calls are TRBV24-1 and TRBJ2-1, with D unresolved. Here the CDR3 DNA reads TGTGCCACGGGTCGGTCCTACAATGAGCAGTTCTTC. Its translation: CATGRSYNEQFF.